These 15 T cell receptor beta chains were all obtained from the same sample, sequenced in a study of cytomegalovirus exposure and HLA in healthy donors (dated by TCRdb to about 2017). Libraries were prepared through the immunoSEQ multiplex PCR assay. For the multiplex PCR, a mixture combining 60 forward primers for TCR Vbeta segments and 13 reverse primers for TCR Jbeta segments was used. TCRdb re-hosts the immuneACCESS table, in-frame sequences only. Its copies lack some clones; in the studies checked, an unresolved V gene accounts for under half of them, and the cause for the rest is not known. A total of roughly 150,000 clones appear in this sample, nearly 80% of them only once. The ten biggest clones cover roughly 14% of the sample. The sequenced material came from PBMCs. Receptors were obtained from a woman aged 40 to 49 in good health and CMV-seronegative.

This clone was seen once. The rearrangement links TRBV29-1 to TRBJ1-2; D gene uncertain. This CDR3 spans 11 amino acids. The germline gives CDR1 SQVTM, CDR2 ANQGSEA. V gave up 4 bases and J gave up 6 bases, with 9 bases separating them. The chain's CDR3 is CSVVVGHGYTF. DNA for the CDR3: TGCAGCGTTGTGGTTGGGCATGGCTACACCTTC.

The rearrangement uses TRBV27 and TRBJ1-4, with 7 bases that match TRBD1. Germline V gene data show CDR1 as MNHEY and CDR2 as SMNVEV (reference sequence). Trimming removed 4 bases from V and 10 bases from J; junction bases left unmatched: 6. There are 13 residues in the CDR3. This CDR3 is CASSSTGPLKLFF. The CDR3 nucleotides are TGTGCCAGCAGTTCGACAGGGCCCCTAAAACTGTTTTTT.

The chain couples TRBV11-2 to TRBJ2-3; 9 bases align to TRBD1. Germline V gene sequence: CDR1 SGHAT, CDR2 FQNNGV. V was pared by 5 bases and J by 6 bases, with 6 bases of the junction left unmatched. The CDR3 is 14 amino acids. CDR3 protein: CASSVDRGFDTQYF. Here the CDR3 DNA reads TGTGCCAGCAGCGTGGACAGGGGATTTGATACGCAGTATTTT.

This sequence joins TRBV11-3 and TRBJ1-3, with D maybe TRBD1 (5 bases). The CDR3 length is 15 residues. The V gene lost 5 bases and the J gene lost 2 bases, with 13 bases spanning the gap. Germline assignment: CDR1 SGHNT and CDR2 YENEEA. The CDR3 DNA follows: TGTGCCAGCAGCGACCGGGGGGTAACTGGAAACACCATATATTTT. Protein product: CASSDRGVTGNTIYF.

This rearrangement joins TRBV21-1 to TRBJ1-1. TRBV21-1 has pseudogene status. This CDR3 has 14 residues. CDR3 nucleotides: TGTGCCAGCAGCAAAGGAGGGCCGAACACTGAAGCTTTCTTT. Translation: CASSKGGPNTEAFF.

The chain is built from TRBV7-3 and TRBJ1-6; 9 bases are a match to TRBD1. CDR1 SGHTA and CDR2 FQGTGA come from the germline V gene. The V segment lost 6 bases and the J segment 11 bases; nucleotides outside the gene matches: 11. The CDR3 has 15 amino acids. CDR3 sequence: CASRASGQGSPPLHF. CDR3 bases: TGTGCCAGCAGGGCTTCGGGACAGGGTTCGCCACCCCTCCACTTT.

The CDR3 region is CASLAALRNEQFF. In nucleotides, the CDR3 is TGTGCCAGTCTAGCGGCTTTGAGGAATGAGCAGTTCTTC. The chain couples TRBV2 to TRBJ2-1; TRBD2 matches 7 bases. The CDR3 is made up of 13 amino acids. Germline assignment: CDR1 SNHLY and CDR2 FYNNEI. The J segment lost 7 bases and the V segment lost 9 bases, leaving 9 bases of the junction unmatched.

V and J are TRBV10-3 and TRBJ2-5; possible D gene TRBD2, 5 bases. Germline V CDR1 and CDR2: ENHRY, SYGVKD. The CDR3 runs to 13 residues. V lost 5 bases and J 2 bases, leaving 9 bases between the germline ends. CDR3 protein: CAISPGRQETQYF. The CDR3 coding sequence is TGTGCCATCAGTCCGGGAAGACAAGAGACCCAGTACTTC.

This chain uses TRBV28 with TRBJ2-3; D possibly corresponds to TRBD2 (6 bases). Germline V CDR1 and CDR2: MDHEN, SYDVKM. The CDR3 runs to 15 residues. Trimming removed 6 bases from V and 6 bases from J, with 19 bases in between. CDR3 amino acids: CASSPEGGKADTQYF. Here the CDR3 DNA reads TGTGCCAGCAGCCCCGAAGGCGGGAAGGCGGATACGCAGTATTTT.

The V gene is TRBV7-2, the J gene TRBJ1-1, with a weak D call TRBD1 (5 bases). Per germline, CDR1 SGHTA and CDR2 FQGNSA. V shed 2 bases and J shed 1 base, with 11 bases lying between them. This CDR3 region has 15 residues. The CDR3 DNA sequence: TGTGCCAGCAGCTTAAGCAGCGGGACGAACACTGAAGCTTTCTTT. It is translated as CASSLSSGTNTEAFF.

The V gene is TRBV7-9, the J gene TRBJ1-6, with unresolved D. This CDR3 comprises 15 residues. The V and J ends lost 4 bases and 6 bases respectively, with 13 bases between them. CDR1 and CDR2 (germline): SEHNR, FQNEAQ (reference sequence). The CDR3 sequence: CASSSPYEGNSPLHF. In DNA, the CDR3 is TGTGCCAGCAGCTCCCCCTACGAGGGTAATTCACCCCTCCACTTT.

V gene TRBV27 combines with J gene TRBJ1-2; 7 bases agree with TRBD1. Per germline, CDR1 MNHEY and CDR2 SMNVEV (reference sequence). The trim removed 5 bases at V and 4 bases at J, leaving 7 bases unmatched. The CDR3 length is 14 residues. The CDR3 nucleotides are TGTGCCAGCAGTCGGACAGGACAGAGCTATGGCTACACCTTC. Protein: CASSRTGQSYGYTF.

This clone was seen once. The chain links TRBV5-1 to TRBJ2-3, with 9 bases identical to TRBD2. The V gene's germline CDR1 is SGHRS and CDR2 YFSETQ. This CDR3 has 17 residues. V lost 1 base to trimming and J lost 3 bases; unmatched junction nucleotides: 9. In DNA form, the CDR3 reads TGCGCCAGCAGCTTGTATCGGCGGGAGGGCCTAACAGATACGCAGTATTTT. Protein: CASSLYRREGLTDTQYF.

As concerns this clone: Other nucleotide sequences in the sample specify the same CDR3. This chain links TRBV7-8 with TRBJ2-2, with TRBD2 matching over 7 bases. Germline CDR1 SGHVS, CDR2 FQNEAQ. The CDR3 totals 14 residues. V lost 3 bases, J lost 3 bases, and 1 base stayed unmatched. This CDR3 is CASSLGGYTGELFF. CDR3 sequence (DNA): TGTGCCAGCAGCTTGGGGGGGTACACCGGGGAGCTGTTTTTT.

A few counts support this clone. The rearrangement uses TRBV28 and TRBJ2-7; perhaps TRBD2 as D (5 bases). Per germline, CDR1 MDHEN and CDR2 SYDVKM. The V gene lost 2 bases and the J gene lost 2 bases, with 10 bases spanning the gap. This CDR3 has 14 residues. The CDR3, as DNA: TGTGCCAGCAGTTTAGGGCGGGCAGCCTACGAGCAGTACTTC. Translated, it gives CASSLGRAAYEQYF. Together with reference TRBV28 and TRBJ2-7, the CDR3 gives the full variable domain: DVKVTQSSRYLVKRTGEKVFLECVQDMDHENMFWYRQDPGLGLRLIYFSYDVKMKEKGDIPEGYSVSREKKERFSLILESASTNQTSMYLCASSLGRAAYEQYFGPGTRLTVT.